This T cell receptor (beta chain) emerged from a study of shared T cell receptors in the human thymus. Germline V CDR1 and CDR2: SGHNT, YYREEE (reference sequence). V shed 3 bases and J shed 2 bases, with 8 bases lying between them. The CDR3 has 13 residues. This table comes from immunoSEQ multiplex PCR, and its TCRdb copy is limited to in-frame clones, with some not included. The sample lists hundreds of thousands of clones; 70% to 80% were seen once. The sample also formed part of further work on human thymus T cells. This second report adds: Thymic tissue was derived from resections collected during corrective heart surgery. There were highly overlapping thymic repertoires among unrelated individuals, as related research reported.

This receptor was taken from a boy in the first two years of life with a congenital heart defect. The sequencing input was thymocytes. This sequence joins TRBV5-4 and TRBJ1-1, with no clear D. CDR3 loop: CASSSATNTEAFF. The DNA for the CDR3 is TGTGCCAGCAGCTCGGCGACTAACACTGAAGCTTTCTTT.